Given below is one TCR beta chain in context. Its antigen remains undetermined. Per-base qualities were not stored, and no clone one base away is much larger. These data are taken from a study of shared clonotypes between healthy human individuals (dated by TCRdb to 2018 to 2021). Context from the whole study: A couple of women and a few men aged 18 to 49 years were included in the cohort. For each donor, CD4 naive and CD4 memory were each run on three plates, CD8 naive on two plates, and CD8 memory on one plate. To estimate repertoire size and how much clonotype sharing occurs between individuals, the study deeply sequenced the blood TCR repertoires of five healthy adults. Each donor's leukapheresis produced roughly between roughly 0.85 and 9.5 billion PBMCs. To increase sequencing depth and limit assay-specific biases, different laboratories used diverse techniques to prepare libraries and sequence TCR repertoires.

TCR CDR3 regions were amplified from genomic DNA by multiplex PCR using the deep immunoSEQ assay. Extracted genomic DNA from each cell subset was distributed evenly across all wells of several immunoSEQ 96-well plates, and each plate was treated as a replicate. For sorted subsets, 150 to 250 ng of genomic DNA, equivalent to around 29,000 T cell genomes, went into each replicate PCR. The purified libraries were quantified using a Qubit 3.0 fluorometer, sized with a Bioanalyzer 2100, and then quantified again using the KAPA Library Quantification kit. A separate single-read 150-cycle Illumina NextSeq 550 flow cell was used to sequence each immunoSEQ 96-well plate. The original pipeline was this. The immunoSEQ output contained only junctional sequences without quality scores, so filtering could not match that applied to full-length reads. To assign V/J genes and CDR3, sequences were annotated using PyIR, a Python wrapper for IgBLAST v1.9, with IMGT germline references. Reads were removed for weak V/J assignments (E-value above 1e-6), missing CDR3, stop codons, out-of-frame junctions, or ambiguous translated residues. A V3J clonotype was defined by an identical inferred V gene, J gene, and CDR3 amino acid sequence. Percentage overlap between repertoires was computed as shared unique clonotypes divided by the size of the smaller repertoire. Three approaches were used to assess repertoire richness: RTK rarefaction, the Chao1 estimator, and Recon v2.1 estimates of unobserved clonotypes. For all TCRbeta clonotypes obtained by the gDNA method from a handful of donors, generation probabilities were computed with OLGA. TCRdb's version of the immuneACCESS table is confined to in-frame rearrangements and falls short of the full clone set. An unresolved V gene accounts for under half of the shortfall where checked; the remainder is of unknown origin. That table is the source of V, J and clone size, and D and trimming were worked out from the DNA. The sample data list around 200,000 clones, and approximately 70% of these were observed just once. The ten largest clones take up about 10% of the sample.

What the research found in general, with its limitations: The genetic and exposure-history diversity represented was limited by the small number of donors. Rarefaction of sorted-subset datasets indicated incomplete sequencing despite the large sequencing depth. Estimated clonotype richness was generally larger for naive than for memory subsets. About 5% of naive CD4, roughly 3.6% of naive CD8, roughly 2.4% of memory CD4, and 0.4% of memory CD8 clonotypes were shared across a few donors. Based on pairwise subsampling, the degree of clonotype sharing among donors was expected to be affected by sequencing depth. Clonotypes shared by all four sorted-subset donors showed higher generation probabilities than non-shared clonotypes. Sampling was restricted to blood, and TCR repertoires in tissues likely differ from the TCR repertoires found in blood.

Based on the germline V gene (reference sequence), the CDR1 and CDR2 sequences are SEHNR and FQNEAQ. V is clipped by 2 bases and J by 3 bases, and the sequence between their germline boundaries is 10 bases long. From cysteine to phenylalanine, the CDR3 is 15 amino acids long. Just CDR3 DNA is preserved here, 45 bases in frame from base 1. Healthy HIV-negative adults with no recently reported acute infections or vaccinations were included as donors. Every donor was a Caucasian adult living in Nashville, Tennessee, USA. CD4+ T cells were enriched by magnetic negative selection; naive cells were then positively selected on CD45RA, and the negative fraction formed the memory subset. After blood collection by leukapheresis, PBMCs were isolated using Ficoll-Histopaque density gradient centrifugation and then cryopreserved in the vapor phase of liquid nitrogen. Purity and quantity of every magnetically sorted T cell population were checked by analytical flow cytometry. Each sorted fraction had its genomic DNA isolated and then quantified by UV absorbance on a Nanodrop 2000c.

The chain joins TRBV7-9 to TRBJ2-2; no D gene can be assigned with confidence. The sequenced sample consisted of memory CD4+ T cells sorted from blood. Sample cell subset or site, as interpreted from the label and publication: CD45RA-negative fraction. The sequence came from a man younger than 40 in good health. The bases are TGTGCCAGCAGCTTAAAACGCCAGGACACCGGGGAGCTGTTTTTT. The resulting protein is CASSLKRQDTGELFF.